This T cell receptor (beta chain) was retrieved from a study of blood T cells in healthy people across ages. Alongside a J-beta primer mix, a sample-barcoded 5' primer served in a second PCR lasting roughly 7 to 11 cycles. TCRdb independently ran MiXCR on the 5' RACE reads; one entry per CDR3 protein. The repertoire consists of around 1,000,000 distinct CDR3 sequences, with about 25% occurring once and the leading ten covering about 0.8%. This CDR3 region has 15 residues. Trimming stripped 6 bases from V and 4 bases from J, with 18 bases between. Germline CDR1 and CDR2: MNHNY and SVGAGI (reference sequence). Separately, the same data were catalogued under a study of T cells of mothers and their children. This second study says: Healthy Caucasian mothers, a few in number, and their six children were the donors.

This chain joins TRBV6-6 and TRBJ1-1; TRBD1 might be the D (6 bases). Material for sequencing was blood. The origin of this receptor is a girl aged 2-9 years in good health. This chain's CDR3 is CASSQLGGAGTEAFF. The CDR3 DNA follows: TGTGCCAGCAGCCAACTCGGGGGGGCCGGCACTGAAGCTTTCTTT.